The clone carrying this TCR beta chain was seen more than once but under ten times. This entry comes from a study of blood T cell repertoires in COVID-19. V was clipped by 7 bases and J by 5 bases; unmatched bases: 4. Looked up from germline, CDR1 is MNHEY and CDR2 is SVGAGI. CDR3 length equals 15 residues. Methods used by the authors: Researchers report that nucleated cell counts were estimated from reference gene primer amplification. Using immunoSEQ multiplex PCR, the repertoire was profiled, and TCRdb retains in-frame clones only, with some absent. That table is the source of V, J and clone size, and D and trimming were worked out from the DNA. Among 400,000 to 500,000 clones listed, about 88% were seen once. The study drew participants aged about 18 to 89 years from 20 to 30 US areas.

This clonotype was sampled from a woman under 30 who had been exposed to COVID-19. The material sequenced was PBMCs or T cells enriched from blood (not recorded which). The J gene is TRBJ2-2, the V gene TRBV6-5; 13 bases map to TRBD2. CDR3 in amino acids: CASILLAGGTGELFF. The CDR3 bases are TGTGCCAGCATTCTACTAGCGGGGGGGACCGGGGAGCTGTTTTTT.